Following are 27 T cell receptor beta chains from one sample sequenced in a study of tissue T cells after allogeneic stem cell transplantation. The table came from immunoSEQ multiplex PCR; TCRdb's copy has only in-frame clones and leaves some out. Found here are 6,500 to 7,000 clones, about 53% of them singletons; the top ten hold approximately 3.9%. Time point in this sample: mouse harvest day 7 after allogeneic transplant. Tail vein injection delivered 10^7 T-cell-depleted bone marrow cells and 10^6 splenic CD5+ T cells. Sequencing input: gut tissue. All receptors derive from a female BALB/c mouse given C57BL/6 T cells with graft-versus-host disease after an allogeneic hematopoietic cell transplant.

With regard to this clone: The genes are named according to mouse. The read finishes 1 residue shy of the CDR3 end, and the germline J gene is used to complete it. V usage is TRBV23 and J usage is TRBJ2-7; no DNA check was done on the table's D call, TRBD2. The CDR3 is 13 amino acids. Per germline, CDR1 KGHTA and CDR2 FQNQQP. The CDR3 reads CPSSRLGGREQYF. The sequenced CDR3 bases are TGCCCCAGCAGTCGGCTGGGGGGAAGGGAACAGTAC.

Worth noting for this clone: The gene names here belong to mouse. From the germline J gene comes the end of the CDR3, since the read stops 1 residue before it. V is TRBV1 and J is TRBJ1-6; D is possibly TRBD1 (6 bases). TRBJ1-6 belongs to the ORF category, with a function that is uncertain. Germline V gives CDR1 NSQYPW, CDR2 LRSPGD (reference sequence). Deletions cut 3 bases from V and 4 bases from J, with 10 bases between. The CDR3 contains 15 residues. CDR3: CTCSARGVYNSPLYF. The covered CDR3 bases are TGCACCTGCAGTGCGAGGGGGGTTTATAATTCGCCCCTCTAC.

Remarks on this clone: Gene labels here are mouse ones. The CDR3 is cut off 1 residue early in the read; its end comes from the germline J gene. This chain links TRBV26 with TRBJ2-5, with D unclear. With 2 bases removed from V and 6 bases from J, the gap between germline ends came to 6 bases. Germline V gene lookup returns CDR1 KGHPV and CDR2 FQNQEV (reference sequence). This CDR3 spans 12 amino acids. CDR3: CASSLVRDTQYF. CDR3 DNA (partial): TGTGCCAGCAGTCTGGTGAGGGACACCCAGTAC.

On this clone itself: The genes and germline here are from mouse. CDR3 amino acids: CSSSQSGGGNTEVFF. The sequenced CDR3 bases are TGCTCCAGCAGTCAATCCGGGGGGGGGAACACAGAAGTCTTC. The chain links TRBV23 to TRBJ1-1. The CDR3 end lies 1 residue beyond the end of the read and is filled in from the germline J gene. CDR3 length: 15 residues. Germline V gene sequence: CDR1 KGHTA, CDR2 FQNQQP. Looking up the rest from reference TRBV23 and TRBJ1-1 gives the full variable domain: DAAVTQKPRYLIKMKGQEAEMKCIPEKGHTAVFWYQQKQSKELKFLIYFQNQQPLDQIDMVKERFSAVCPSSSLCSLGIRTCEAEDSALYLCSSSQSGGGNTEVFFGKGTRLTVV.

With regard to this clone: Gene names are mouse gene names. Within the sample, other DNA sequences also encode this same CDR3. CDR3 DNA, as far as it was read: TGTGCCAGCAGTCCCACGGGGAACACAGAAGTCTTC. Protein: CASSPTGNTEVF. The full CDR3 reads CASSPTGNTEVFF. The chain links TRBV26 to TRBJ1-1; D gene uncertain. The read terminates 1 residue ahead of where the CDR3 ends, so the germline J gene completes it. The ends were cut back, 4 bases at V and 1 base at J, with 7 bases in the middle. The CDR3 is 13 residues long. The germline gives CDR1 KGHPV, CDR2 FQNQEV (reference sequence).

This clone rates as medium-sized. The gene names given are mouse names. The sequence runs out 1 residue before the end of the CDR3; the remainder is reconstructed from the germline J gene. The V gene is TRBV16, the J gene TRBJ2-1; TRBD1 might be the D (6 bases). CDR3 size: 15 residues. V lost 3 bases and J lost 1, with 10 bases in between. The germline V gene has CDR1 SGHSA and CDR2 FRNQAP. The part of the CDR3 DNA that was read is TGTGCAAGCAGCTTTCCGGGACAAAACTATGCTGAGCAGTTC. It yields the protein CASSFPGQNYAEQF. The whole CDR3 protein reads CASSFPGQNYAEQFF.

This clone has just a few counts. The germline and genes are mouse ones. Here the CDR3 reads CAWSLGTGGNTEVFF. The DNA read from the CDR3 is TGTGCCTGGAGTCTGGGGACAGGGGGGAACACAGAAGTCTTC. The chain links TRBV31 to TRBJ1-1, with TRBD1 matching over 11 bases. Read coverage stops 1 residue before the CDR3 terminus; the germline J gene supplies the remainder. Trimming took 0 bases from V and 1 from J; bases not matched to a gene: 1. The CDR3 runs 15 residues. In germline, CDR1 is GKSSPN, CDR2 SITVG.

Comments on this clone: Mouse gene names and germline throughout. The read halts 1 residue ahead of the CDR3 end, with the missing end drawn from the germline J gene. V gene TRBV3 combines with J gene TRBJ2-7; the match to TRBD2 covers 12 bases. The length of the CDR3 is 14 residues. V shed 3 bases, J shed 7 bases, and the junction held 4 bases outside the gene matches. Germline V gives CDR1 SNHLY, CDR2 FYNGKV (reference sequence). The CDR3 loop reads CASSLGLGGVEQYF. The covered CDR3 bases are TGTGCCAGCAGCTTGGGACTGGGGGGCGTGGAACAGTAC.

Note on this clone: Germline and genes: mouse. The CDR3 end falls 1 residue outside the read, so it is completed with the germline J gene. The chain links TRBV20 to TRBJ2-4, with unresolved D. CDR1 is GFQATS, CDR2 STVNSAI, per germline. V was trimmed by 1 base and J by 6 bases, leaving 11 bases between them. CDR3 length equals 13 residues. The CDR3 DNA, read in part, is TGTGGTGCTAGGGCCGGGAATCAGAACACCTTGTAC. Protein sequence: CGARAGNQNTLY. The complete CDR3 sequence is CGARAGNQNTLYF.

Within the sample, this clone is medium-sized. All gene names here are mouse names. Sequencing ends 1 residue short of the CDR3 end; the germline J gene provides the rest. The chain employs TRBV13-1 and TRBJ2-7; D is uncertain. Trimming took off 0 bases at V and 3 bases at J, with 4 bases between the two ends. Germline V gives CDR1 NSHNY, CDR2 SYGAGN. The CDR3 is made up of 12 amino acids. The sequenced CDR3 bases are TGTGCCAGCAGTGATGCGGTCTATGAACAGTAC. This gives the protein CASSDAVYEQY. The entire CDR3 sequence reads CASSDAVYEQYF.

The table lists this clone with a few counts. Mouse names are used for the genes. The read ends 1 residue shy of where the CDR3 ends; the end is completed using the germline J gene. The chain couples TRBV12-1 to TRBJ2-7, with TRBD2 as a possible D gene (7 bases). CDR3 size: 14 residues. Trimming cost V 0 bases and J 0 bases, with 8 bases left between them. CDR1 and CDR2 (germline): SGHSN, HYEKVE. CDR3: CASSLGGRSYEQYF. Partial CDR3 DNA: TGTGCCAGCTCTCTCGGGGGGCGCTCCTATGAACAGTAC.

Points on this clone: The gene names given are mouse names. The read gets to within 1 residue of the CDR3 end, and the germline J gene fills in the rest. The chain is built from TRBV26 and TRBJ1-3; D perhaps matches TRBD1 (5 bases). Germline values: CDR1 KGHPV, CDR2 FQNQEV (reference sequence). This CDR3 is built from 15 residues. V lost 2 bases to trimming and J lost 0 bases, with 8 bases between them. CDR3 sequence reads: CASSLGGYSGNTLYF. The CDR3 bases that were read are TGTGCCAGCAGTCTGGGGGGGTATTCTGGAAATACGCTCTAT.

This clone occurred a few times. All gene names here are mouse names. This chain's CDR3 is CASSISLVEQYF. The DNA read from the CDR3 is TGTGCCAGCAGTATATCCCTCGTTGAACAGTAC. This chain links TRBV19 with TRBJ2-7; no clear D. The read gets to within 1 residue of the CDR3 end, and the germline J gene fills in the rest. Germline V gene lookup returns CDR1 FNHDT and CDR2 SITEND (reference sequence). V lost 1 base and J lost 6, with 8 bases in between. The CDR3 is made up of 12 amino acids.

In the case of this clone: Gene names and germline match the mouse. The read finishes 1 residue shy of the CDR3 end, and the germline J gene is used to complete it. The rearrangement links TRBV3 to TRBJ1-2, with unresolved D. Germline assignment: CDR1 SNHLY and CDR2 FYNGKV (reference sequence). CDR3 length: 12 residues. V was trimmed by 3 bases and J by 4 bases, leaving 6 bases between them. CDR3 DNA, as far as it was read: TGTGCCAGCAGCTTCACCGTCTCCGACTACACC. Protein: CASSFTVSDYT. The full CDR3 sequence reads CASSFTVSDYTF.

Concerning this clone itself: The genes are named according to mouse. The read terminates 1 residue ahead of where the CDR3 ends, so the germline J gene completes it. The chain joins TRBV13-2 to TRBJ1-4, with D possibly matching TRBD1 (6 bases). Looked up from germline, CDR1 is NNHNN and CDR2 is SYGAGS (reference sequence). Trimming removed 4 bases from V and 1 base from J, with 8 bases in between. CDR3 length equals 14 residues. CDR3 DNA, as far as it was read: TGTGCCAGCGGTCCCAGGGGTTCCAACGAAAGATTATTT. Translation gives CASGPRGSNERLF. The CDR3 in full is CASGPRGSNERLFF.

To note about this clone: The listed genes are named as in mouse. The DNA read from the CDR3 is TGTGCCAGCTCTCTGACTGGGGGGGCTTATGCTGAGCAGTTC. This gives the protein CASSLTGGAYAEQF. The full CDR3 protein reads CASSLTGGAYAEQFF. V gene TRBV12-1 combines with J gene TRBJ2-1, with TRBD2 matching 12 bases. Read coverage stops 1 residue before the CDR3 terminus; the germline J gene supplies the remainder. The CDR3 covers 15 residues. Trimming at V came to 1 base and at J to 4 bases, leaving 1 base not matched to a gene. Germline CDR1 is SGHSN and CDR2 is HYEKVE.

As to this clone: Genes and germline come from the mouse. The read is 1 residue too short to cover the CDR3 end, so that end is filled in from the germline J gene. The chain links TRBV16 to TRBJ2-7; D tentatively fits TRBD1 or TRBD2 (5 bases each). There are 15 residues in the CDR3. Trimming took off 0 bases at V and 0 bases at J, with 9 bases between the two ends. Germline CDR1 is SGHSA and CDR2 is FRNQAP. CDR3 residues: CASSLDLGLSYEQYF. The sequenced CDR3 bases are TGTGCAAGCAGCTTAGATTTGGGGCTCTCCTATGAACAGTAC.

Concerning this clone: Gene names and germline match the mouse. The DNA ends 1 residue before the CDR3 does, and the rest of the CDR3 is filled in from the germline J gene. The rearrangement joins TRBV26 to TRBJ1-4; unclear D gene. This CDR3 is built from 13 residues. Trimming took off 2 bases at V and 3 bases at J, with 4 bases between the two ends. Germline-derived CDR1 and CDR2 are KGHPV and FQNQEV (reference sequence). The CDR3 spells CASSLGANERLFF. The CDR3 DNA, read in part, is TGTGCCAGCAGTCTGGGCGCCAACGAAAGATTATTT. Filled out from reference TRBV26 and TRBJ1-4, the complete variable domain reads NSKVIQTPRYLVKGQGQKAKMRCIPEKGHPVVFWYQQNKNNEFKFLINFQNQEVLQQIDMTEKRFSAECPSNSPCSLEIQSSEAGDSALYLCASSLGANERLFFGHGTKLSVL.

A note on this clone: Gene names and germline match the mouse. The read ends 1 residue early relative to the CDR3; the germline J gene fills the gap. The rearrangement joins TRBV12-1 to TRBJ1-1; 8 bases line up with TRBD1. The CDR3 runs to 15 residues. V shed 2 bases and J 0 bases; nucleotides not matched to a gene: 4. Germline V lookup: CDR1 SGHSN, CDR2 HYEKVE. Incomplete CDR3 DNA: TGTGCCAGCTCTCCTGGACAGGGTGCAAACACAGAAGTCTTC. Its translation: CASSPGQGANTEVF. The whole CDR3 is CASSPGQGANTEVFF. Looking up the rest from reference TRBV12-1 and TRBJ1-1 gives the full variable domain: DSGVVQSPRHIIKEKGGRSVLTCIPISGHSNVVWYQQTLGKELKFLIQHYEKVERDKGFLPSRFSVQQFDDYHSEMNMSALELEDSAMYFCASSPGQGANTEVFFGKGTRLTVV.

This clone is medium-sized in the sample. The gene names given are mouse names. The DNA ends 1 residue before the CDR3 does, and the rest of the CDR3 is filled in from the germline J gene. The V gene is TRBV26, the J gene TRBJ2-2; D is ambiguous. The CDR3 runs to 12 residues. The germline CDR1 and CDR2 sequences are KGHPV and FQNQEV (reference sequence). The V and J ends lost 4 bases and 1 base respectively, with 1 base between them. The CDR3 loop reads CASSQNTGQLYF. The part of the CDR3 DNA that was read is TGTGCCAGCAGTCAAAACACCGGGCAGCTCTAC. Full variable domain (remainder filled in from reference TRBV26 and TRBJ2-2): NSKVIQTPRYLVKGQGQKAKMRCIPEKGHPVVFWYQQNKNNEFKFLINFQNQEVLQQIDMTEKRFSAECPSNSPCSLEIQSSEAGDSALYLCASSQNTGQLYFGEGSKLTVL.

This clone was counted once. Gene and germline names: mouse. The read stops 1 residue short of the end of the CDR3; the missing end is completed from the germline J gene. The chain joins TRBV13-2 to TRBJ2-7; D may correspond to TRBD1 or TRBD2 (6 bases each). V was shortened by 0 bases and J by 7 bases, with 11 bases between the two germline ends. Per the germline V gene, CDR1 is NNHNN and CDR2 is SYGAGS (reference sequence). The CDR3 totals 13 residues. The CDR3 bases that were read are TGTGCCAGCGGTGATGGGTGGGGGCGGGAACAGTAC. It encodes CASGDGWGREQY. The CDR3 in its entirety is CASGDGWGREQYF.

The sample holds a few counts of this clone. Here the gene names and germline are mouse. The CDR3 end is not reached by the read, which stops 1 residue before it; the germline J gene fills it in. This chain links TRBV19 with TRBJ2-7; 9 bases agree with TRBD1. The CDR3 contains 13 residues. The ends lost 5 bases at V and 5 bases at J; junction bases unmatched: 5. CDR1 and CDR2 from the germline V gene are FNHDT and SITEND (reference sequence). Incomplete CDR3 DNA: TGTGCCAGCAGAGGGACAGGGAGGCATGAACAGTAC. This gives the protein CASRGTGRHEQY. The whole CDR3 reads CASRGTGRHEQYF.

On this clone: Germline and genes here are mouse. The read stops 1 residue short of the end of the CDR3; the missing end is completed from the germline J gene. This chain uses TRBV13-3 with TRBJ2-5, with 8 bases matching TRBD2. This CDR3 contains 15 residues. J was trimmed by 6 bases and V by 2 bases; bases with no gene match: 8. Germline V lookup: CDR1 NNHDY, CDR2 SYVADS. Partial CDR3 DNA: TGTGCCAGCAGTGAGTGGGGGGGGCGCAGGGACACCCAGTAC. Translated, it gives CASSEWGGRRDTQY. Given in full, the CDR3 is CASSEWGGRRDTQYF. Looking up the rest from reference TRBV13-3 and TRBJ2-5 gives the full variable domain: EAAVTQSPRSKVAVTGGKVTLSCHQTNNHDYMYWYRQDTGHGLRLIHYSYVADSTEKGDIPDGYKASRPSQENFSLILELASLSQTAVYFCASSEWGGRRDTQYFGPGTRLLVL.

This clone is labeled medium-sized. Mouse germline and gene names are used. The DNA ends 1 residue before the CDR3 does, and the rest of the CDR3 is filled in from the germline J gene. This chain uses TRBV13-1 with TRBJ2-7; 8 bases align to TRBD2. The CDR3 spans 12 residues. Germline V gives CDR1 NSHNY, CDR2 SYGAGN. Losses at the gene ends were 6 bases for V and 2 bases for J; bases not matched to a gene: 1. The CDR3 DNA, read in part, is TGTGCCAGCACGGACTGGGCCTATGAACAGTAC. This gives the protein CASTDWAYEQY. The whole CDR3 is CASTDWAYEQYF.

Comments on this clone: Mouse germline and gene names are used. The read ends 1 residue before the CDR3 terminus; that terminus is restored from the germline J gene. The chain uses TRBV26 and TRBJ2-4; 8 bases align to TRBD1. CDR1 is KGHPV and CDR2 is FQNQEV in the germline V gene (reference sequence). J was trimmed by 1 base and V by 6 bases; bases with no gene match: 3. The CDR3 loop spans 14 amino acids. CDR3 residues: CASSGQGGQNTLYF. The DNA read from the CDR3 is TGTGCCAGCAGCGGACAGGGAGGTCAAAACACCTTGTAC.

For this clone: The gene names given are mouse names. Sequencing ends 1 residue short of the CDR3 end; the germline J gene provides the rest. The chain joins TRBV1 to TRBJ2-1, with TRBD2 identical over 9 bases. Germline CDR1 NSQYPW, CDR2 LRSPGD (reference sequence). The V segment lost 4 bases and the J segment 3 bases; nucleotides outside the gene matches: 4. The CDR3 is made up of 15 amino acids. This CDR3 is CTCSVGTGSYAEQFF. The CDR3 DNA, read in part, is TGCACCTGCAGTGTCGGGACTGGGTCCTATGCTGAGCAGTTC.

Remarks on this clone: Genes here carry mouse names. The read ends 1 residue early relative to the CDR3; the germline J gene fills the gap. The chain links TRBV13-2 to TRBJ2-7; a weak D match, TRBD2 (6 bases). V lost 9 bases, J lost 3 bases, and 10 bases lay in between. Germline V CDR1 and CDR2: NNHNN, SYGAGS (reference sequence). CDR3 length: 11 residues. Partial CDR3 DNA: TGTGCCACCCGGGACTTCTATGAACAGTAC. This encodes CATRDFYEQY. The CDR3 in its entirety is CATRDFYEQYF.